These 14 T cell receptor beta chains were all obtained from the same sample, sequenced in a study of control samples from healthy donors and cancer patients. The method was immunoSEQ multiplex PCR; TCRdb's version includes in-frame clones alone and lacks a portion of them. This table has fewer than 120,000 clones, 85% to 90% appearing once. Sequenced: PBMCs. The receptors derive from a woman aged 60-75 years with lung cancer.

The chain carries TRBV5-1 and TRBJ1-1; tentative D call: TRBD1 (5 bases). Germline CDR1 reads SGHRS; CDR2 reads YFSETQ. The length of the CDR3 is 11 residues. Trimming left V 5 bases short and J 11 bases short, with 13 bases between. The CDR3 protein is CASRSQQEAFF. In nucleotides, the CDR3 is TGCGCCAGCAGGAGCCAACAGGAGGCTTTCTTT.

The J gene is TRBJ2-5, the V gene TRBV7-2; 7 bases fit TRBD2. The ends lost 2 bases at V and 7 bases at J; junction bases unmatched: 10. CDR1 is SGHTA, CDR2 FQGNSA, per germline. This CDR3 has 15 residues. CDR3 in DNA: TGTGCCAGCAGCTTATATCGGCTAGCGGAGGGGACCCAGTACTTC. Its translation is CASSLYRLAEGTQYF.

The genes are TRBV25-1 and TRBJ2-5, with D tentatively TRBD1 (6 bases). The V gene lost 9 bases and the J gene lost 0 bases, with 11 bases spanning the gap. This CDR3 comprises 13 residues. The germline V gene has CDR1 MGHDK and CDR2 SYGVNS. The DNA for the CDR3 is TGTGCCAGGGAAACAGGGTACCAAGAGACCCAGTACTTC. This encodes CARETGYQETQYF.

This rearrangement joins TRBV7-9 to TRBJ2-7; 8 nucleotides align to TRBD1. The CDR3 runs to 13 residues. V lost 5 bases, J lost 3 bases, and 3 bases stayed unmatched. Germline V lookup: CDR1 SEHNR, CDR2 FQNEAQ (reference sequence). CDR3 sequence (DNA): TGTGCCAGCAGCCCGACAGGGGTCTACGAGCAGTACTTC. It translates to CASSPTGVYEQYF.

The chain uses TRBV28 and TRBJ1-1; the D gene is possibly TRBD1 (5 bases). The CDR3 runs 17 residues. Germline V gene sequence: CDR1 MDHEN, CDR2 SYDVKM. Trimming cost V 8 bases and J 0 bases, with 22 bases left between them. The CDR3: CASPKPGERGVNTEAFF. In DNA, the CDR3 is TGTGCCAGCCCAAAACCGGGAGAAAGGGGAGTGAACACTGAAGCTTTCTTT.

The chain uses TRBV24-1 and TRBJ2-5; D is tentatively TRBD1 or TRBD2 (5 bases each). Trimming took off 9 bases at V and 4 bases at J, with 14 bases between the two ends. CDR1 is KGHDR, CDR2 SFDVKD, per germline. CDR3 length: 13 amino acids. The CDR3: CATGTALGETQYF. The CDR3 bases are TGTGCCACCGGGACCGCCCTGGGAGAGACCCAGTACTTC.

The V and J genes are TRBV4-1 and TRBJ2-7, with D unresolved. The CDR3 runs 13 residues. CDR1 is MGHRA and CDR2 is YSYEKL in the germline V gene. Trimming removed 0 bases from V and 0 bases from J, with 3 bases in between. The CDR3 DNA is TGCGCCAGCAGCCAAGAAATCTCCTACGAGCAGTACTTC. Its protein product is CASSQEISYEQYF.

V gene TRBV3-1 (or the pseudogene TRBV3-2) combines with J gene TRBJ1-4; 9 bases are shared with TRBD1. Germline V CDR1 and CDR2: LGHDT, YNNKEL (reference sequence). V was pared by 4 bases and J by 0 bases, with 6 bases of the junction left unmatched. This CDR3 is 17 amino acids long. Written as DNA, the CDR3 is TGTGCCAGCAGCCTTTCCGGGACAGGGACAACTAATGAAAAACTGTTTTTT. This codes for CASSLSGTGTTNEKLFF.

The chain has TRBV29-1 and TRBJ1-1; D unclear. V lost 4 bases to trimming and J lost 0 bases, with 9 bases between them. This CDR3 has 13 residues. CDR1 SQVTM and CDR2 ANQGSEA come from the germline V gene. In DNA form, the CDR3 reads TGCAGCGTTGTTCACAGCATGAACACTGAAGCTTTCTTT. Protein: CSVVHSMNTEAFF.

Only a few counts were recorded for this clone. The V gene is TRBV28, the J gene TRBJ1-1, with no clear D. Trimming took off 6 bases at V and 1 base at J, with 9 bases between the two ends. The CDR3 sequence is 13 residues long. Germline values: CDR1 MDHEN, CDR2 SYDVKM. Here the CDR3 reads CASSLNGNTEAFF. CDR3 in DNA: TGTGCCAGCAGCCTTAACGGGAACACTGAAGCTTTCTTT.

This clone appeared once. The chain carries TRBV28 and TRBJ1-1; D gene uncertain. Deletions cut 3 bases from V and 1 base from J, with 3 bases between. The CDR3 runs 12 residues. Germline CDR1 and CDR2: MDHEN and SYDVKM. The CDR3 DNA is TGTGCCAGCAGTTTTTGGAACACTGAAGCTTTCTTT. Protein: CASSFWNTEAFF.

The genes are TRBV6-2 or TRBV6-3 and TRBJ2-7; 13 positions agree with TRBD2. The CDR3 spans 17 residues. Trimming removed 5 bases from V and 4 bases from J; junction bases left unmatched: 11. Germline CDR1 MNHEY, CDR2 SVGEGT. The CDR3 nucleotides read TGTGCCAGCAGTAGACTAGCGGGAGGCCTTGATACTTACGAGCAGTACTTC. Its protein product is CASSRLAGGLDTYEQYF.

This sequence joins TRBV15 and TRBJ1-2; D gene unclear. The CDR3 contains 15 residues. Trimming cost V 0 bases and J 3 bases, with 11 bases left between them. The V gene's germline CDR1 is LNHNV and CDR2 YYDKDF (reference sequence). The CDR3 sequence: CATSRDYGGDYGYTF. CDR3 bases: TGTGCCACCAGCAGAGATTACGGCGGGGACTATGGCTACACCTTC.

The rearrangement joins TRBV7-9 to TRBJ1-2; no clear D gene. Trimming stripped 0 bases from V and 2 bases from J, with 4 bases between. CDR3 length: 13 amino acids. Germline V gives CDR1 SEHNR, CDR2 FQNEAQ (reference sequence). CDR3 sequence (DNA): TGTGCCAGCAGCTTAGCACAGAACTATGGCTACACCTTC. This sequence encodes CASSLAQNYGYTF.